This T cell receptor (beta chain) is drawn from a study of PD-1 blockade in classical Hodgkin lymphoma. Broader study findings: Complete responders possessed baseline diversity comparable to newly diagnosed patients. Among the patients, those starting nivolumab under 1 year after ASCT were excluded. Before treatment, TCR diversity in newly diagnosed patients was reportedly lower than in healthy donors.

In the case of this clone: Its target is unknown.

Trimming cost V 4 bases and J 4 bases, with 8 bases left between them. This CDR3 is 12 amino acids long. Germline values: CDR1 MNHNY, CDR2 SVGAGI (reference sequence). Time point here: cycle 4 day 1 (C4D1), after less than seven weeks of nivolumab. All trial patients relapsed after autologous stem cell transplantation. Thawed PBMCs yielded CD4+ T cells through magnetic negative selection. Complete response, partial response or progressive disease were the best responses. Sequencing used immunoSEQ multiplex PCR; TCRdb keeps in-frame clones, though not all of them. The table includes tens of thousands of clones, about 85% detected once.

The chain uses TRBV6-6 and TRBJ2-7, with D uncertain. The TCR sequence derives from a human donor with classical Hodgkin lymphoma. This material consisted of CD4+ T cells from blood, taken before the fourth cycle of nivolumab. Here the CDR3 DNA reads TGTGCCAGCAGTTCCGGACCATACGAGCAGTACTTC. It encodes CASSSGPYEQYF.